The following is a T cell receptor (beta chain) sequence with its context. What it binds is unknown. The sample comes from a study of blood T cells in healthy people across ages. Study details: Per two T cells, template switching captured roughly one barcoded beta molecule. Study conclusions and caveats: Fewer expanded clones and more diversity marked long-lived versus aged donors.

Isolation recovered at least 6 million PBMCs from every sample. PCR was performed a second time for roughly 7 to 12 cycles using a sample-barcoded 5' primer and a J-beta primer mix. TCRdb redid the calling of the 5' RACE reads with MiXCR, one entry per CDR3 protein. The repertoire includes approximately 850,000 distinct CDR3 sequences, nearly 60% of them detected once, and 22% sits in the top ten. V lost 0 bases to trimming and J lost 1 base, with 7 bases between them. The CDR3 loop spans 14 amino acids. Germline V lookup: CDR1 SQVTM, CDR2 ANQGSEA. The material sequenced was blood. The TCR was taken from a man aged 25-45 years in good health. The V and J genes are TRBV29-1 and TRBJ1-5; D uncertain. The CDR3 loop is CSVEDPGSNQPQHF. CDR3 nucleotide sequence: TGCAGCGTTGAAGATCCCGGGAGCAATCAGCCCCAGCATTTT. The complete variable domain, with remaining parts taken from reference TRBV29-1 and TRBJ1-5, reads SAVISQKPSRDICQRGTSLTIQCQVDSQVTMMFWYRQQPGQSLTLIATANQGSEATYESGFVIDKFPISRPNLTFSTLTVSNMSPEDSSIYLCSVEDPGSNQPQHFGDGTRLSIL.